Listed here are 3 T cell receptor beta chains from one sample, sequenced in a study of shared clonotypes between healthy human individuals (dated by TCRdb to the early 2020s). Library preparation was by the immunoSEQ multiplex PCR assay. TCRdb obtained this table from immuneACCESS and retained in-frame rearrangements with V and J assigned. These tables miss some clones; where compared with another copy, unresolved V genes account for less than half of the shortfall, and the remainder is unexplained. The sample has 1,400,000 or so clones on record, approximately 98.5% of them singletons. The ten most abundant clones make up roughly 0.36% of the sample. The sequenced sample consisted of naive CD4+ T cells sorted from blood. This sample's cell subset or site label indicates: CD45RA+ positively selected. All receptors come from a man between 25 and 39 years old in good health.

In DNA, the CDR3 is TGTGCCAGCTCACCTAATAGCATCCACGAGCAGTACTTC. Translating gives CASSPNSIHEQYF. The chain combines TRBV18 with TRBJ2-7, with D unresolved. V gave up 3 bases and J gave up 5 bases, with 11 bases separating them. In germline, CDR1 is KGHSH, CDR2 LQKENI. The CDR3 extends over 13 amino acids.

The V gene is TRBV5-1, the J gene TRBJ1-5; TRBD1 might be the D (6 bases). Trimming left V 0 bases short and J 6 bases short, with 10 bases between. Germline-derived CDR1 and CDR2 are SGHRS and YFSETQ. There are 14 residues in the CDR3. The CDR3 DNA reads TGCGCCAGCAGCTTGGACAGGGAAGGTCAGCCCCAGCATTTT. Its protein is CASSLDREGQPQHF. The full variable domain, in which reference TRBV5-1 and TRBJ1-5 provide the parts outside the CDR3, is KAGVTQTPRYLIKTRGQQVTLSCSPISGHRSVSWYQQTPGQGLQFLFEYFSETQRNKGNFPGRFSGRQFSNSRSEMNVSTLELGDSALYLCASSLDREGQPQHFGDGTRLSIL.

The genes are TRBV5-1 and TRBJ2-7; possibly TRBD2 for D (6 bases). The CDR3 totals 15 residues. The V end was cut by 0 bases, the J end by 3 bases, with 13 bases between. Germline assignment: CDR1 SGHRS and CDR2 YFSETQ. CDR3 DNA sequence: TGCGCCAGCAGCTTGGGGCGGCGGGAAGACTACGAGCAGTACTTC. The encoded protein is CASSLGRREDYEQYF.